The 8 T cell receptor beta chains in this list originate from one sample, sequenced in a study of control samples from healthy donors and cancer patients. The data were produced by immunoSEQ multiplex PCR, yet TCRdb's version contains in-frame clones alone and is incomplete. Among over 110,000 clones listed, around nine tenths were seen once. Sequenced: blood. The receptors were sampled from a young woman in good health.

In nucleotides, the CDR3 is TGTGCCAGCAGCCGCGGGACTAGCGGGAAAAATGAGCAGTTCTTC. It yields the protein CASSRGTSGKNEQFF. This chain connects TRBV3-1 (or the pseudogene TRBV3-2) to TRBJ2-1; TRBD2 matches 13 bases. The CDR3 runs to 15 residues. Per the germline V gene, CDR1 is LGHDT and CDR2 is YNNKEL (reference sequence). V trimming: 4 bases; J trimming: 7 bases; junction bases outside the gene matches: 4.

V gene TRBV6-6 combines with J gene TRBJ2-3, with D possibly being TRBD2 (6 bases). CDR3 length: 16 residues. Per the germline V gene, CDR1 is MNHNY and CDR2 is SVGAGI (reference sequence). V lost 2 bases to trimming and J lost 6 bases, with 18 bases between them. DNA of the CDR3: TGTGCCAGCAGTTACCCACTGGACACGGCGGGGGATACGCAGTATTTT. Protein product: CASSYPLDTAGDTQYF.

Of note for this clone: Other DNA sequences in this sample translate to the same CDR3. The chain joins TRBV5-1 to TRBJ2-2; the D gene is possibly TRBD1 (6 bases). The CDR3 loop spans 15 amino acids. Germline lookup yields CDR1 SGHRS and CDR2 YFSETQ. Trimming removed 6 bases at V and 4 bases at J, with 16 bases between. The CDR3 spells CASTNPGHITGELFF. CDR3 in DNA: TGCGCCAGCACGAACCCGGGACACATCACCGGGGAGCTGTTTTTT.

The chain uses TRBV5-1 and TRBJ2-1, with TRBD2 identical over 12 bases. The CDR3 has 15 amino acids. V lost 4 bases, J lost 3 bases, and 2 bases stayed unmatched. Germline V lookup: CDR1 SGHRS, CDR2 YFSETQ. CDR3 in amino acids: CASSTGLAGYNEQFF. The CDR3 DNA reads as TGCGCCAGCAGCACGGGACTAGCGGGCTACAATGAGCAGTTCTTC.

This clone has a single count. The gene calls are TRBV15 and TRBJ1-5; D unclear. The CDR3 is 16 amino acids. The ends were cut back, 3 bases at V and 0 bases at J, with 12 bases in the middle. From germline, CDR1 is LNHNV and CDR2 YYDKDF (reference sequence). CDR3 nucleotides: TGTGCCACCAGCAGGCCTAGCGCGAATAGCAATCAGCCCCAGCATTTT. Protein: CATSRPSANSNQPQHF.

The CDR3 sequence: CASSEALRGPFF. CDR3 coding DNA: TGTGCCAGCAGTGAAGCGCTTCGGGGACCGTTCTTC. This rearrangement joins TRBV6-1 to TRBJ2-1, with D tentatively TRBD1 or TRBD2 (5 bases each). The CDR3 totals 12 residues. The germline V gene encodes CDR1 MNHNS and CDR2 SASEGT. V lost 0 bases to trimming and J lost 15 bases, with 12 bases between them.

In its sample, this clone was seen once. The chain has TRBV5-1 and TRBJ2-7; TRBD2 matches 9 bases. The V and J ends lost 0 bases and 2 bases, in that order; junction bases with no gene match: 15. From germline, CDR1 is SGHRS and CDR2 YFSETQ. This CDR3 contains 19 residues. The CDR3 here is CASSLAFGGRALGAYEQYF. The DNA for the CDR3 is TGCGCCAGCAGCTTGGCCTTTGGCGGGAGGGCCCTCGGGGCCTACGAGCAGTACTTC.

The rearrangement links TRBV5-4 to TRBJ2-5, with a tentative D call TRBD1 (5 bases). There are 14 residues in the CDR3. V lost 1 base, J lost 5 bases, and 12 bases lay in between. Per germline, CDR1 SGHNT and CDR2 YYREEE (reference sequence). This CDR3 reads CASSLRSRAETQYF. The CDR3, as DNA: TGTGCCAGCAGCTTGAGGTCCAGGGCGGAGACCCAGTACTTC.